The present T cell receptor beta chain was sequenced within a study of spatial heterogeneity in lung cancer. Documented time point: sample taken at primary tumor resection. By share, this clonotype ranks as large. TCRdb reanalysed the 5' RACE reads using MiXCR and keeps one entry per CDR3 protein. The top ten clones hold about two fifths of a sample with about 910 distinct CDR3 sequences, approximately 12% of them seen once. The clonotype was recovered from a male donor with early-stage non-small cell lung cancer. The sequenced sample was PBMCs, obtained at surgery.

The CDR3 DNA reads as TGTGCCAGCAGCCCCCGGGACAGGGCCCACGAGCAGTACTTC. This translates into CASSPRDRAHEQYF. This sequence joins TRBV11-1 and TRBJ2-7, with TRBD1 matching over 9 bases. The CDR3 has 14 residues. Germline lookup yields CDR1 SGHAT and CDR2 FQDESV (reference sequence). With 5 bases clipped from V and 5 bases from J, the junction kept 7 bases outside the gene matches. Full variable domain (rest looked up from reference TRBV11-1 and TRBJ2-7): EAEVAQSPRYKITEKSQAVAFWCDPISGHATLYWYRQILGQGPELLVQFQDESVVDDSQLPKDRFSAERLKGVDSTLKIQPAELGDSAMYLCASSPRDRAHEQYFGPGTRLTVT.